The 6 T cell receptor beta chains given below trace back to one sample, sequenced in a study of T cell changes during pregnancy in multiple sclerosis. The table came from immunoSEQ multiplex PCR; TCRdb's copy has only in-frame clones and leaves some out. The sample has 30,000 to 50,000 clones; around nine tenths are singletons. The specimen was CD4+ T cells from peripheral blood mononuclear cells, collected in the first trimester of pregnancy. All receptors derive from a female donor in good health, enrolled as a control in a pregnancy study.

This chain joins TRBV4-3 and TRBJ1-2; TRBD1 aligns across 11 bases. Germline assignment: CDR1 LGHNA and CDR2 YSLEER. The V segment lost 1 base and the J segment 1 base; nucleotides outside the gene matches: 2. CDR3 length: 16 residues. CDR3 sequence (DNA): TGCGCCAGCAGCCAAGTCGGGACAGGGGGTAACTATGGCTACACCTTC. This translates into CASSQVGTGGNYGYTF.

The rearrangement links TRBV29-1 to TRBJ1-1, with D maybe TRBD1 (5 bases). Per germline, CDR1 SQVTM and CDR2 ANQGSEA. V lost 7 bases and J lost 1, with 10 bases in between. The CDR3 has 12 residues. The CDR3 sequence is CSAWGGNTEAFF. The CDR3 nucleotides read TGCAGCGCGTGGGGCGGGAACACTGAAGCTTTCTTT.

The chain recombines TRBV7-9 with TRBJ1-1, with a weak D call TRBD1 (6 bases). V lost 5 bases and J lost 4, with 11 bases in between. Germline-derived CDR1 and CDR2 are SEHNR and FQNEAQ (reference sequence). The CDR3 length is 13 residues. The CDR3 is CASSNREATEAFF. The CDR3 nucleotides are TGTGCCAGCAGCAACAGGGAAGCCACTGAAGCTTTCTTT.

This sequence joins TRBV4-3 and TRBJ1-2; the D is unclear. The germline gives CDR1 LGHNA, CDR2 YSLEER. The length of the CDR3 is 19 residues. Deletions cut 4 bases from V and 1 base from J, with 25 bases between. CDR3 loop: CASSPSQPWSAANNYGYTF. Here the CDR3 DNA reads TGCGCCAGCAGCCCCAGTCAACCTTGGAGTGCCGCGAATAACTATGGCTACACCTTC.

This clone was detected only once. The rearrangement joins TRBV7-2 to TRBJ1-1, with D possibly matching TRBD1 (5 bases). From germline, CDR1 is SGHTA and CDR2 FQGNSA. V lost 5 bases and J 4 bases, leaving 14 bases between the germline ends. This CDR3 has 14 amino acids. The CDR3 nucleotides are TGTGCCAGCAGCCTCTCCCCGGGGGGCACTGAAGCTTTCTTT. This sequence encodes CASSLSPGGTEAFF.

The rearrangement joins TRBV5-8 to TRBJ1-5; no definite D call. The germline CDR1 and CDR2 sequences are SGHTS and YDEGEE. V lost 0 bases and J 8 bases, leaving 12 bases between the germline ends. This CDR3 contains 14 residues. CDR3 amino acids: CASSLGGEIEPQHF. CDR3 coding DNA: TGTGCCAGCAGCTTGGGGGGAGAAATTGAGCCCCAGCATTTT.